The next 17 T cell receptor beta chains were all read from a single sample in a study of blood T cells in healthy people across ages (dated by TCRdb to about 2015). Receptor libraries were prepared by 5' RACE. Sequenced on an Illumina HiSeq 2500. A second PCR of about 7 to 12 cycles was run with a J-beta primer mix and a sample-barcoded 5' primer. The raw public reads went through TCRdb reprocessing: fastp at Q25, MiXCR clone calling, in-frame beta chains kept. One record per CDR3 amino acid sequence lists the most common genes and DNA. Across this sample there are about 630,000 distinct CDR3 sequences, with approximately 21% seen only once. The leading ten clones occupy 3.6% of the sample. Sequencing used blood. Source of these receptors: a man in his 70s in good health.

V and J are TRBV3-1 and TRBJ2-1; 9 nucleotides agree with TRBD1. The CDR3 covers 16 residues. Per the germline V gene, CDR1 is LGHDT and CDR2 is YNNKEL (reference sequence). Trimming at V came to 2 bases and at J to 5 bases, leaving 7 bases not matched to a gene. CDR3 coding DNA: TGTGCCAGCAGCCAAACCGGGACAGGGCTCGACAATGAGCAGTTCTTC. Translated, it gives CASSQTGTGLDNEQFF.

The V gene is TRBV20-1, the J gene TRBJ2-4; no firm D call. The germline V gene has CDR1 DFQATT and CDR2 SNEGSKA (reference sequence). This CDR3 contains 17 residues. Trimming took 8 bases from V and 5 from J, leaving 28 bases between them. The CDR3 sequence is CSPLLLPGLGPQNIQYF. The CDR3 coding sequence is TGCAGTCCCCTTCTGCTGCCGGGTCTGGGCCCCCAAAACATTCAGTACTTC.

The V and J genes are TRBV4-1 and TRBJ2-5, with 14 bases aligning to TRBD2. Judging by the DNA end, TRBJ2-1 fits better; the J call may be wrong. Looked up from germline, CDR1 is MGHRA and CDR2 is YSYEKL. The CDR3 sequence is 18 residues long. The CDR3 coding sequence is TGCGCCAGCAGCCAAGAAACCTCGGGACTAGCGGGAGCAATGGGGCAGTTCTTC. Its translation is CASSQETSGLAGAMGQFF.

Comments on this clonotype: The missing conserved phenylalanine or tryptophan at the end of this CDR3 makes a read error likely. The V call is TRBV20-1, the J call TRBJ1-3, with D unresolved. V lost 6 bases and J 0 bases, leaving 12 bases between the germline ends. The germline V gene has CDR1 DFQATT and CDR2 SNEGSKA (reference sequence). The CDR3 is 14 residues long. CDR3: CSAQDGSSGNTIYV. The CDR3 coding sequence is TGCAGTGCCCAAGACGGGAGCTCTGGAAACACCATATATGTT.

J is TRBJ2-7 and V is TRBV29-1; the D gene is possibly TRBD2 (6 bases). Germline values: CDR1 SQVTM, CDR2 ANQGSEA. V was cut by 3 bases and J by 3 bases, with 18 bases left in between. This CDR3 has 15 amino acids. CDR3 in DNA: TGCAGCGTTGATAAATTCGGGGGTGAGAACTACGAGCAGTACTTC. Amino acid sequence: CSVDKFGGENYEQYF.

The CDR3 nucleotides read TGCAGCTTTAACGAGGGACAGAAGAATTCACCCCTCCACTTT. Translation: CSFNEGQKNSPLHF. The V call is TRBV29-1, the J call TRBJ1-6, with 7 bases that match TRBD1. The CDR3 length is 14 residues. Germline CDR1 reads SQVTM; CDR2 reads ANQGSEA. V lost 8 bases to trimming and J lost 7 bases; unmatched junction nucleotides: 11.

The chain employs TRBV9 and TRBJ1-4; D might be TRBD1 (5 bases). Trimming took off 0 bases at V and 4 bases at J, with 10 bases between the two ends. CDR1 is SGDLS and CDR2 is YYNGEE in the germline V gene. This CDR3 is built from 15 residues. The CDR3 sequence is CASSVGAGYNEKLFF. The CDR3 nucleotides read TGTGCCAGCAGCGTAGGGGCAGGGTATAATGAAAAACTGTTTTTT. The variable domain in full, with the rest retrieved from reference TRBV9 and TRBJ1-4, is DSGVTQTPKHLITATGQRVTLRCSPRSGDLSVYWYQQSLDQGLQFLIQYYNGEERAKGNILERFSAQQFPDLHSELNLSSLELGDSALYFCASSVGAGYNEKLFFGSGTQLSVL.

This clonotype has only a few counts. The chain couples TRBV27 to TRBJ1-2, with D perhaps TRBD1 (6 bases). Germline values: CDR1 MNHEY, CDR2 SMNVEV (reference sequence). The CDR3 totals 14 residues. The V end lost 4 bases, the J end lost 4 bases, and 13 bases lay between the germline ends. CDR3: CASSSVTGSYGYTF. CDR3 sequence (DNA): TGTGCCAGCAGTTCCGTGACAGGCTCCTATGGCTACACCTTC.

The V and J genes are TRBV12-3 or TRBV12-4 and TRBJ2-5, with TRBD2 as a possible D gene (5 bases). This CDR3 spans 15 amino acids. V lost 5 bases and J lost 4, with 17 bases in between. Here the CDR3 reads CASSRESYEGETQYF. The CDR3 DNA reads as TGTGCCAGCAGTCGTGAGAGCTACGAGGGAGAGACCCAGTACTTC.

The chain recombines TRBV4-3 with TRBJ2-5, with 11 bases matching TRBD1. The J call is doubtful: the DNA matches TRBJ2-1 better. The CDR3 length is 16 residues. In germline, CDR1 is LGHNA, CDR2 YSLEER. The CDR3 nucleotides read TGCGCCAGCAGCCAAGTCGGGACAGGGGGTAGGAATGAGCAGTTCTTC. It yields the protein CASSQVGTGGRNEQFF.

There are many counts of this clonotype. This rearrangement joins TRBV4-2 to TRBJ2-1; TRBD2 matches 11 bases. The CDR3 totals 15 residues. V lost 6 bases to trimming and J lost 4 bases; unmatched junction nucleotides: 5. Germline assignment: CDR1 LGHNA and CDR2 YNFKEQ. The CDR3 DNA is TGTGCCAGCAGGGACTTAGCGGGAGGGTACAATGAGCAGTTCTTC. This codes for CASRDLAGGYNEQFF.

This clonotype was seen a handful of times. Given the absence of the conserved phenylalanine or tryptophan at the CDR3 end, a read error is likely. CDR3 region: CASSPPGLARVETQYL. CDR3 bases: TGTGCCAGCAGTCCGCCCGGACTAGCTCGTGTGGAGACCCAGTACCTC. The V gene is TRBV28, the J gene TRBJ2-5; 8 nucleotides agree with TRBD2. J was trimmed by 5 bases and V by 5 bases; bases with no gene match: 13. Per germline, CDR1 MDHEN and CDR2 SYDVKM. The CDR3 has 16 amino acids.

This clonotype was recorded only once. V and J are TRBV2 and TRBJ2-7; D not certain. This CDR3 is built from 13 residues. Trimming took off 5 bases at V and 1 base at J, with 9 bases between the two ends. CDR1 is SNHLY, CDR2 FYNNEI, per germline. Written as DNA, the CDR3 is TGTGCCAGCAGTAGGGCACAGTCCTACGAGCAGTACTTC. Protein product: CASSRAQSYEQYF.

This chain joins TRBV20-1 and TRBJ2-7, with TRBD1 identical over 8 bases. CDR3 length: 15 residues. With V trimmed by 1 base and J by 4 bases, 9 bases remained unmatched. Germline CDR1 and CDR2: DFQATT and SNEGSKA (reference sequence). The CDR3 DNA reads TGCAGTGCTAGAGGGGCAGGGGGCATTGTGTACGAGCAGTACTTC. This codes for CSARGAGGIVYEQYF.

This chain joins TRBV20-1 and TRBJ1-1; maybe TRBD1 (5 bases). Germline loops: CDR1 DFQATT, CDR2 SNEGSKA (reference sequence). V dropped 3 bases and J dropped 0 bases, with 11 bases sitting between them. The CDR3 consists of 14 residues. Written as DNA, the CDR3 is TGCAGTGCTAGGATTGAGGGGATGAACACTGAAGCTTTCTTT. It is translated as CSARIEGMNTEAFF.

DNA of the CDR3: TGTGCCACCAGCAGAGTACTCGGGGGTGGAGAGACCCAGTACTTC. Its translation is CATSRVLGGGETQYF. The rearrangement links TRBV15 to TRBJ2-5, with D possibly matching TRBD2 (6 bases). The ends were cut back, 1 base at V and 4 bases at J, with 13 bases in the middle. Per germline, CDR1 LNHNV and CDR2 YYDKDF (reference sequence). The CDR3 is 15 residues long. The whole variable domain, remainder taken from reference TRBV15 and TRBJ2-5, is DAMVIQNPRYQVTQFGKPVTLSCSQTLNHNVMYWYQQKSSQAPKLLFHYYDKDFNNEADTPDNFQSRRPNTSFCFLDIRSPGLGDTAMYLCATSRVLGGGETQYFGPGTRLLVL.

This clonotype has more than one count but fewer than ten. This chain connects TRBV28 to TRBJ2-2; 14 bases map to TRBD2. Germline V lookup: CDR1 MDHEN, CDR2 SYDVKM. V dropped 3 bases and J dropped 3; count of bases not matched to a gene: 3. The CDR3 has 17 residues. The CDR3: CASSFGTSGRDTGELFF. CDR3 nucleotide sequence: TGTGCCAGCAGTTTTGGGACTAGCGGGAGAGACACCGGGGAGCTGTTTTTT.